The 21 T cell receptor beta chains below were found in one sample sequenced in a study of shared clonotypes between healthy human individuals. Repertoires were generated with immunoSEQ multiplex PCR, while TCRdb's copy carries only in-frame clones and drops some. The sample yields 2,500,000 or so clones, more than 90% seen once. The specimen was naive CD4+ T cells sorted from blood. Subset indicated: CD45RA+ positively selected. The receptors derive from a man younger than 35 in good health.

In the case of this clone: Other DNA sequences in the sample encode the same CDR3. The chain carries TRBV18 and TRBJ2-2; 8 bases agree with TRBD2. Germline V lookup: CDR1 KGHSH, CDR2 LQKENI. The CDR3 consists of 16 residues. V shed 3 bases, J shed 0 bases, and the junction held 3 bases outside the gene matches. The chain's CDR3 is CASSPLAGSNTGELFF. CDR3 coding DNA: TGTGCCAGCTCACCCCTAGCGGGCTCGAACACCGGGGAGCTGTTTTTT. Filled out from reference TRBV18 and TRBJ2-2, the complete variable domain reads NAGVMQNPRHLVRRRGQEARLRCSPMKGHSHVYWYRQLPEEGLKFMVYLQKENIIDESGMPKERFSAEFPKEGPSILRIQQVVRGDSAAYFCASSPLAGSNTGELFFGEGSRLTVL.

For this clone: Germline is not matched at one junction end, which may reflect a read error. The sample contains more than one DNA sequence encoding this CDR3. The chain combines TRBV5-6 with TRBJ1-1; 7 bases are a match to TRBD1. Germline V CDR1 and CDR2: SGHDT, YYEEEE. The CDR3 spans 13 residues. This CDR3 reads CASSFTGATEAFF. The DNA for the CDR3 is TGTGCTAGCAGCTTTACAGGGGCCACTGAAGCTTTCTTT. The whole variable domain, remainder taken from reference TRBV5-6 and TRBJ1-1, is DAGVTQSPTHLIKTRGQQVTLRCSPKSGHDTVSWYQQALGQGPQFIFQYYEEEERQRGNFPDRFSGHQFPNYSSELNVNALLLGDSALYLCASSFTGATEAFFGQGTRLTVV.

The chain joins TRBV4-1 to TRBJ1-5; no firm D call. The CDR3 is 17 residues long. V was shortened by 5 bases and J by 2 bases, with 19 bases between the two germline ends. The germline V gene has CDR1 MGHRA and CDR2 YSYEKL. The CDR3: CASSVRQADIGNQPQHF. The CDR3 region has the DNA TGCGCCAGCAGCGTCCGGCAGGCTGATATCGGCAATCAGCCCCAGCATTTT.

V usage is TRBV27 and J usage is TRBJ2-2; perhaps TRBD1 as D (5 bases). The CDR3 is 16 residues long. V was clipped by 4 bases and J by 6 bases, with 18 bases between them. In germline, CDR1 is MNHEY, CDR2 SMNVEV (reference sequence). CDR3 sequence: CASSYGEGVFPGELFF. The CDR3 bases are TGTGCCAGCAGTTATGGGGAAGGGGTTTTCCCCGGGGAGCTGTTTTTT.

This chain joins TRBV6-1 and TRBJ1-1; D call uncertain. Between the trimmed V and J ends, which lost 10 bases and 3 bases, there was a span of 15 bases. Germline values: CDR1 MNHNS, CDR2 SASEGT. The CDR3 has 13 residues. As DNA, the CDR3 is TGTGCCACTTGCAACGGACCTGACACTGAAGCTTTCTTT. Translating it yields CATCNGPDTEAFF.

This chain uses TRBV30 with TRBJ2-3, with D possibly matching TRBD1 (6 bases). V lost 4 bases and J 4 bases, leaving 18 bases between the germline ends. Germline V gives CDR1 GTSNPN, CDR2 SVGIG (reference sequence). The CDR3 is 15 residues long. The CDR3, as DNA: TGTGCCTGGACTTACCGAGACAGGTCCCCAGATACGCAGTATTTT. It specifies CAWTYRDRSPDTQYF.

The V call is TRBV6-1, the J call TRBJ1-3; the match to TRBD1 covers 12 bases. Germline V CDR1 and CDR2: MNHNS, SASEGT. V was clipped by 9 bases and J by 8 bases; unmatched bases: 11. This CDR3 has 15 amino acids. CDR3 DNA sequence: TGTGCCAGTTCCCCCCCGGGACAGGGGGCCCACACCATATATTTT. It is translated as CASSPPGQGAHTIYF.

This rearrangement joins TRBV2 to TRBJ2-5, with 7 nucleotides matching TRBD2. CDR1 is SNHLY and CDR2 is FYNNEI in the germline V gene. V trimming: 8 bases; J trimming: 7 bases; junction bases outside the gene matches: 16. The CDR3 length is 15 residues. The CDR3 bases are TGTGCCAGCGGGGGAGGGTTTGACTATGCAGGGACCCAGTACTTC. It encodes CASGGGFDYAGTQYF.

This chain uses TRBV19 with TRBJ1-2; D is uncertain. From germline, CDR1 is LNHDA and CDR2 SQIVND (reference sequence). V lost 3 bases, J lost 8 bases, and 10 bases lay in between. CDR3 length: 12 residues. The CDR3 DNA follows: TGTGCCAGTAGTATTATGGATCGCGGCTACACCTTC. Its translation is CASSIMDRGYTF.

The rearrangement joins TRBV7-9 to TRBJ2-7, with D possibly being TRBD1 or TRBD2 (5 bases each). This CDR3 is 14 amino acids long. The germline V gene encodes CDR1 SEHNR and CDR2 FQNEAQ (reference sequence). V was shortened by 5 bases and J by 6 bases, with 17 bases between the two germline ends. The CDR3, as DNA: TGTGCCAGCAGCCTAAGGGACCACATGAGCGAGCAGTACTTC. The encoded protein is CASSLRDHMSEQYF.

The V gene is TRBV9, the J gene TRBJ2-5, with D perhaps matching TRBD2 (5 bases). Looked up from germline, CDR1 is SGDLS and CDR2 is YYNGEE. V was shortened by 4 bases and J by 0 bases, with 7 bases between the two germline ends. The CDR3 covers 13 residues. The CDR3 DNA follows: TGTGCCAGCAGCCCCGGGAACCAAGAGACCCAGTACTTC. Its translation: CASSPGNQETQYF. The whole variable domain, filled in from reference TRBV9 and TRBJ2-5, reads DSGVTQTPKHLITATGQRVTLRCSPRSGDLSVYWYQQSLDQGLQFLIQYYNGEERAKGNILERFSAQQFPDLHSELNLSSLELGDSALYFCASSPGNQETQYFGPGTRLLVL.

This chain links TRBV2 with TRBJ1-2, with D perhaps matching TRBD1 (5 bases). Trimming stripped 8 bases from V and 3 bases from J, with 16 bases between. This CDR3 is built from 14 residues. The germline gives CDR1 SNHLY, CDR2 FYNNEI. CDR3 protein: CASGQGEAYYGYTF. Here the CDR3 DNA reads TGTGCCAGCGGCCAAGGGGAGGCCTACTATGGCTACACCTTC.

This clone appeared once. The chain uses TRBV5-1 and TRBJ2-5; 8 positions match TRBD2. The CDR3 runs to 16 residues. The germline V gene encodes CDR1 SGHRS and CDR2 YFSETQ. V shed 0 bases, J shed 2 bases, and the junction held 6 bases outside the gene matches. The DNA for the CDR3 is TGCGCCAGCAGCTTGGCCGGGATAGCGGGACAAGAGACCCAGTACTTC. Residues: CASSLAGIAGQETQYF.

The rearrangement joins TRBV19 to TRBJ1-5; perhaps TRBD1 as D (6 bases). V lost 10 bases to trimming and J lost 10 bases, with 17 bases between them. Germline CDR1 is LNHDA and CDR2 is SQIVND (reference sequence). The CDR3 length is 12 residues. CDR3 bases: TGTGCCACCGGACAGAATGATCGCCCCCAGCATTTT. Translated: CATGQNDRPQHF.

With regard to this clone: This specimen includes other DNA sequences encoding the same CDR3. CDR3 sequence (DNA): TGCGCCAGCAGCCAAGGTCTAGCGGGGCCCTACGAGCAGTACTTC. This gives the protein CASSQGLAGPYEQYF. The V and J genes are TRBV4-3 and TRBJ2-7; 9 bases align to TRBD2. The CDR3 extends over 15 amino acids. V dropped 1 base and J dropped 2; count of bases not matched to a gene: 3. Germline-derived CDR1 and CDR2 are LGHNA and YSLEER.

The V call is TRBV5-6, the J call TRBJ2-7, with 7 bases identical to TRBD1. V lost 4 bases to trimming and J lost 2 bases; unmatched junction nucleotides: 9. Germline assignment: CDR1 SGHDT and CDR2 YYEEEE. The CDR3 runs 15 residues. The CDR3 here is CASSRRQGITYEQYF. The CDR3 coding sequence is TGTGCCAGCAGCCGCAGACAGGGTATTACCTACGAGCAGTACTTC. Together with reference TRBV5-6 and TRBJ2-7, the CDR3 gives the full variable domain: DAGVTQSPTHLIKTRGQQVTLRCSPKSGHDTVSWYQQALGQGPQFIFQYYEEEERQRGNFPDRFSGHQFPNYSSELNVNALLLGDSALYLCASSRRQGITYEQYFGPGTRLTVT.

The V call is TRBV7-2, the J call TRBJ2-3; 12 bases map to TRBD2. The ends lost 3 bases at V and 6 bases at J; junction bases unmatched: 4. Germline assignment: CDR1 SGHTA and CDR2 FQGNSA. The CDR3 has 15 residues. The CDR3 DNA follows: TGTGCCAGCAGCTTGACTAGCGGGAGTTGGGATACGCAGTATTTT. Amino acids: CASSLTSGSWDTQYF.

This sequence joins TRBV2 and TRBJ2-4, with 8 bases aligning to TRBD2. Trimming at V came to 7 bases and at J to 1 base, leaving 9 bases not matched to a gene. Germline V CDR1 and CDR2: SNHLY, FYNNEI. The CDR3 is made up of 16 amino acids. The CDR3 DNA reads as TGTGCCAGCACCCTGGGGGGCGGGAGGGCCAAAAACATTCAGTACTTC. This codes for CASTLGGGRAKNIQYF.

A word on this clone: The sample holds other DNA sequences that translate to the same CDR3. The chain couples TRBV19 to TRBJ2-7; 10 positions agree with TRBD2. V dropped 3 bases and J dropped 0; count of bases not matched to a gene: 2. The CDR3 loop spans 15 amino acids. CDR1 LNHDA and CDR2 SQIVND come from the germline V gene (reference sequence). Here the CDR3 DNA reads TGTGCCAGTAGTATCTTAGCGGGAGGCTCCTACGAGCAGTACTTC. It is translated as CASSILAGGSYEQYF.

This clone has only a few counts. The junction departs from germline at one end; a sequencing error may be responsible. Here the CDR3 reads CASREETQYF. The CDR3 coding sequence is TGTGCCAGCAGGGAAGAGACCCAGTACTTC. The chain uses TRBV6-1 and TRBJ2-5; no clear D gene. Looked up from germline, CDR1 is MNHNS and CDR2 is SASEGT. The CDR3 spans 10 residues.

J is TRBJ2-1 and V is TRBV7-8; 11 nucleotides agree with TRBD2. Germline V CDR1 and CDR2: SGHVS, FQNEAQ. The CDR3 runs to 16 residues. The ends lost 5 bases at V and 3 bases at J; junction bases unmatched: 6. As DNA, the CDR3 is TGTGCCAGCAGCCCCGCGGGACTAGCGGTCTACAATGAGCAGTTCTTC. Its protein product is CASSPAGLAVYNEQFF.